This TCR beta chain was captured in a study of T cell changes during pregnancy in multiple sclerosis. CDR3 size: 15 residues. CDR1 and CDR2 (germline): MGHDK, SYGVNS. Trimming removed 5 bases from V and 0 bases from J; junction bases left unmatched: 2. The assay was immunoSEQ multiplex PCR, and TCRdb's table has in-frame clones only and misses some. This sample has about 72,000 clones, with 80% to 95% found just once. This chain uses TRBV25-1 with TRBJ2-1, with TRBD2 identical over 9 bases. The receptor comes from a female donor in good health, enrolled as a control in a pregnancy study. Specimen: peripheral blood, collected in the first trimester of pregnancy. The DNA for the CDR3 is TGTGCCAGCAGTTGGCGGGAGGGCTCCTACAATGAGCAGTTCTTC. This translates into CASSWREGSYNEQFF. Drawing the rest from reference TRBV25-1 and TRBJ2-1, the complete variable domain is EADIYQTPRYLVIGTGKKITLECSQTMGHDKMYWYQQDPGMELHLIHYSYGVNSTEKGDLSSESTVSRIRTEHFPLTLESARPSHTSQYLCASSWREGSYNEQFFGPGTRLTVL.